This paragraph reports one T cell receptor (beta chain). What this receptor recognizes is not known. No per-base quality is available; no much larger clone lies one base away. The collaborating institutions used their own protocols to collect whole blood in K2EDTA tubes. For TCRbeta analysis, collaborators shipped samples as frozen whole blood, isolated PBMCs, or DNA extracted from either of those sample types. This sample is drawn from a study of blood T cell repertoires in COVID-19 (dated by TCRdb to 2018 to 2020). Describing the broader study: Collaborator samples came from the United States, Italy and Spain and covered acute and convalescent phases of COVID-19. The material from the prospective study consisted of cDNA or gDNA derived from T cells, B-cell-depleted T cells, or PBMCs. The dataset comprised deeply sampled blood TCRbeta repertoires from subjects exposed to, actively infected with, or recovered from COVID-19. The repertoires were released in a freely available public database meant as a resource for research on the immune response to SARS-CoV-2. The samples were drawn from two sources: the first 160 participants of the ongoing ImmuneRACE study, and fewer than 1,500 subjects contributed by 6 global collaborators. A de-identified subject ID, COVID-19 status, age in years and sex were almost always included in the sample metadata. Where available, HLA class I and class II types were taken from metadata supplied by the sample provider and were not determined by assay-based typing. Points the paper makes about the study in general: The quantity of clinical and demographic metadata differed by source and by participant and was supplied without curation.

Per the germline V gene, SGHDT is the CDR1 and YYEEEE is the CDR2. Reading from cysteine to phenylalanine, the CDR3 counts 16 amino acids. The retained sequence is limited to the CDR3, 48 bases, with the frame set at the first base. V and J are trimmed by 4 bases and 5 bases, and the gene matches miss 8 bases of the junction. The immunoSEQ Assay, a bias-controlled multiplex PCR, was used to amplify TCRbeta CDR3 regions from genomic DNA. Processing in the source paper ran as follows. The number of nucleated cells in each sample was estimated by amplification of reference gene primers within the assay. To quantify the absolute abundance of each unique TCRbeta CDR3 rearrangement, sequence reads were collapsed and filtered. For each sample, productive Simpson clonality was calculated as the square root of Simpson's diversity index across productive rearrangements. Here the immuneACCESS table is served through TCRdb, limited to in-frame sequences with V and J called. Missing clones are a known gap in these copies; in checked studies unresolved V genes cover under half, and the rest lacks a known reason. For V, J and clone size, that table is used; D and trimming come from the DNA. For this sample the table gives 58,000 or so clones, of which 78% were detected only once. The leading ten clones occupy around 5% of the sample.

This clonotype originated in a human donor in a cohort sampled during active COVID-19. The chain is encoded by TRBV5-6 joined to TRBJ2-4; 11 middle bases align to TRBD2. The sample was peripheral blood. The CDR3 corresponds to CASSIISGGAENIQYF. The DNA sequence is as follows: TGTGCCAGCAGCATAATTAGCGGGGGGGCCGAAAACATTCAGTACTTC. The full variable domain, with segments outside the CDR3 supplied by the reference TRBV5-6 and TRBJ2-4 proteins, appears as DAGVTQSPTHLIKTRGQQVTLRCSPKSGHDTVSWYQQALGQGPQFIFQYYEEEERQRGNFPDRFSGHQFPNYSSELNVNALLLGDSALYLCASSIISGGAENIQYFGAGTRLSVL.